Each of the 7 T cell receptor beta chains below was sequenced from the same sample in a study of blood T cell repertoires in COVID-19. Libraries were prepared by immunoSEQ multiplex PCR; TCRdb keeps only in-frame clonotypes and omits some of them. This repertoire shows 87,000 or so clones, under 85% found once; its top ten account for roughly 3%. Material: peripheral blood. The receptors shown here come from a woman of 80 years or more with COVID-19, enrolled during active disease.

The rearrangement joins TRBV11-2 to TRBJ2-7; TRBD1 agrees at 9 bases. CDR1 is SGHAT and CDR2 is FQNNGV in the germline V gene. The J segment lost 2 bases and the V segment lost 5 bases, leaving 7 bases of the junction unmatched. The CDR3 is made up of 15 amino acids. The CDR3 here is CASSQPGQGTYEQYF. CDR3 coding DNA: TGTGCCAGCAGCCAACCGGGACAGGGCACCTACGAGCAGTACTTC. The full variable domain, rest sourced from reference TRBV11-2 and TRBJ2-7, is EAGVAQSPRYKIIEKRQSVAFWCNPISGHATLYWYQQILGQGPKLLIQFQNNGVVDDSQLPKDRFSAERLKGVDSTLKIQPAKLEDSAVYLCASSQPGQGTYEQYFGPGTRLTVT.

The chain links TRBV6-1 to TRBJ1-4, with D perhaps TRBD1 (6 bases). Between the trimmed V and J ends, which lost 2 bases and 8 bases, there was a span of 24 bases. CDR1 is MNHNS, CDR2 SASEGT, per germline. The CDR3 is 18 residues long. Here the CDR3 reads CASSEHPTLTGPREKLFF. CDR3 bases: TGTGCCAGCAGTGAACATCCCACACTCACAGGGCCCAGGGAAAAACTGTTTTTT.

V and J are TRBV30 and TRBJ1-1; D is possibly TRBD1 (6 bases). The V end was cut by 2 bases, the J end by 4 bases, with 14 bases between. The germline V gene has CDR1 GTSNPN and CDR2 SVGIG (reference sequence). CDR3 length: 14 residues. CDR3 region: CAWSREGVATEAFF. The DNA of the CDR3 is TGTGCCTGGAGTAGAGAGGGGGTAGCCACTGAAGCTTTCTTT.

The chain joins TRBV30 to TRBJ1-5; no reliable D call. The V gene lost 0 bases and the J gene lost 6 bases, with 15 bases spanning the gap. Germline values: CDR1 GTSNPN, CDR2 SVGIG (reference sequence). This CDR3 is 15 amino acids long. Written as DNA, the CDR3 is TGTGCCTGGAGTGTCTGGCCGGGGAAGGGTCAGCCCCAGCATTTT. It specifies CAWSVWPGKGQPQHF.

This chain joins TRBV18 and TRBJ2-3; perhaps TRBD1 as D (6 bases). The CDR3 is 14 amino acids. V lost 1 base and J 1 base, leaving 6 bases between the germline ends. Germline V gene lookup returns CDR1 KGHSH and CDR2 LQKENI. The CDR3 sequence is CASSPQGGTDTQYF. In DNA, the CDR3 is TGTGCCAGCTCACCACAGGGGGGCACAGATACGCAGTATTTT.

The gene calls are TRBV7-9 and TRBJ1-2, with 7 bases lining up with TRBD1. The CDR3 totals 13 residues. V trimming: 5 bases; J trimming: 4 bases; junction bases outside the gene matches: 4. Germline CDR1 is SEHNR and CDR2 is FQNEAQ (reference sequence). The CDR3: CASSQTGSYGYTF. DNA of the CDR3: TGTGCCAGCAGCCAGACAGGGTCCTATGGCTACACCTTC.

J is TRBJ2-1 and V is TRBV10-3, with 12 positions matching TRBD2. The germline V gene encodes CDR1 ENHRY and CDR2 SYGVKD. Trimming at V came to 3 bases and at J to 12 bases, leaving 3 bases not matched to a gene. CDR3 length equals 13 residues. The CDR3 DNA reads TGTGCCATCAGTGATGGACTAGCGGGGTGGCAGTTCTTC. Amino acids: CAISDGLAGWQFF.